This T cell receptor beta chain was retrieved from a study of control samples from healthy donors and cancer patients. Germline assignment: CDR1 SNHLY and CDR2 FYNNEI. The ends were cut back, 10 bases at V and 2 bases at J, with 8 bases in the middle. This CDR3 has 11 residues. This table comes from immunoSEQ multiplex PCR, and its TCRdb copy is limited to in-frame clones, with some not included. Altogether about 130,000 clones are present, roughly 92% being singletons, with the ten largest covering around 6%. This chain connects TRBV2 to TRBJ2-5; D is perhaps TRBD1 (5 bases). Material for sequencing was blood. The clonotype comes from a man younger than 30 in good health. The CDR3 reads CATQGQETQYF. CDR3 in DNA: TGTGCCACGCAGGGACAAGAGACCCAGTACTTC.